This entry describes one T cell receptor (beta chain). While infection was still active, Seattle patients were enrolled and then followed longitudinally. TCRdb's table, derived via immunoSEQ multiplex PCR, lists solely in-frame clones and lacks some. The table has hundreds of thousands of clones, 85% to 90% seen once. This sample was taken from a study of blood T cell repertoires in COVID-19. Study-level information: PBMCs, B-cell-depleted T cells, or T cells were the source of the cDNA or gDNA that made up the material.

Sequencing was done on a sample of peripheral blood. This sequence originates from a woman aged 45-65 years with COVID-19, enrolled during active disease.

CDR3 sequence reads: CASTPDIYGYTF. CDR3 sequence (DNA): TGTGCCAGCACTCCAGATATCTATGGCTACACCTTC. The chain has TRBV6-5 and TRBJ1-2; D is uncertain. V shed 7 bases and J shed 4 bases, with 10 bases lying between them. Germline CDR1 and CDR2: MNHEY and SVGAGI. The CDR3 has 12 amino acids.